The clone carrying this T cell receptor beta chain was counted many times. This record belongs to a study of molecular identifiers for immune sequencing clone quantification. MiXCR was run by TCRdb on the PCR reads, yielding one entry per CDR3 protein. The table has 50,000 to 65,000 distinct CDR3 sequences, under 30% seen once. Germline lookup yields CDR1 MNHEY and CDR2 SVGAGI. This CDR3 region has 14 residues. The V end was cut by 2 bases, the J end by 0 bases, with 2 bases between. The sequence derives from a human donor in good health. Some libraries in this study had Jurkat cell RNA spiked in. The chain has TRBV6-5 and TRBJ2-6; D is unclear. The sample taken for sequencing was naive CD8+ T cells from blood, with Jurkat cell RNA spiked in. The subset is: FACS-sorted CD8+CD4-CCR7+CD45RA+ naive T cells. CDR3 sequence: CASSYVSGANVLTF. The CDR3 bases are TGTGCCAGCAGTTACGTCTCTGGGGCCAACGTCCTGACTTTC.